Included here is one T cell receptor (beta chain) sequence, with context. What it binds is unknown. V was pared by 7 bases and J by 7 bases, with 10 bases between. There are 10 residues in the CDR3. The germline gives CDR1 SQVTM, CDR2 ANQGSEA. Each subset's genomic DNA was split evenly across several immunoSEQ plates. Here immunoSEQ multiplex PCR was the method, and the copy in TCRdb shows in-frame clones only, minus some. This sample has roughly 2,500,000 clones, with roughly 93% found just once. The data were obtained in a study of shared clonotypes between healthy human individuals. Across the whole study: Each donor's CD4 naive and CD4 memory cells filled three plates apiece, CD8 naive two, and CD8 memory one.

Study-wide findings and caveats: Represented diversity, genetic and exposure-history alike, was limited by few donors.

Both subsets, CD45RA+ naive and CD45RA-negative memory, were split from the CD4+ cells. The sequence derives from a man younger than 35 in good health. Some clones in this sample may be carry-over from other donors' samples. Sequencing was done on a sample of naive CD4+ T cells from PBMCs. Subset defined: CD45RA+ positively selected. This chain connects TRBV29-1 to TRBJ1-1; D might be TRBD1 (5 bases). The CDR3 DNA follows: TGCAGCGCCATGACAGATGAAGCTTTCTTT. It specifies CSAMTDEAFF.